This T cell receptor (beta chain) is from a study of sequential checkpoint blockade in melanoma. About the research overall: Arm A got nivolumab then ipilimumab; arm B the reverse, 1:1. Both treatment sequences were followed by maintenance nivolumab.

Documented treatment: randomized to nivolumab then ipilimumab (arm A) or the reverse (arm B). DNA-damaging chemotherapy had not been given to any patient beforehand. Live CD3+CD8+ CD19− CD56− cells were sorted from PBMCs. Sequenced by immunoSEQ multiplex PCR; TCRdb stores in-frame clones only, minus some. This sample has about 29,000 clones, with about three quarters found just once. In germline, CDR1 is SGHAT, CDR2 FQNNGV. V shed 4 bases and J shed 2 bases, with 12 bases lying between them. The CDR3 is 14 residues long. The chain links TRBV11-2 to TRBJ2-7, with a tentative D call TRBD1 (6 bases). This specimen consisted of CD8+ T cells sorted from blood (inferred from file names), obtained from a patient given nivolumab and ipilimumab in sequence. This sequence was found in a human donor with melanoma. Here the CDR3 reads CASSSRDITYEQYF. The CDR3 DNA reads as TGTGCCAGCAGCTCCCGGGACATTACCTACGAGCAGTACTTC.